This T cell receptor beta chain was captured by sequencing in a study of T cells in Graves' hyperthyroidism and ophthalmopathy. The sample holds many counts of this clonotype. Its antigen remains unknown. This CDR3 comprises 16 residues. V lost 0 bases, J lost 11 bases, and 15 bases stayed unmatched. Per the germline V gene, CDR1 is MNHEY and CDR2 is SVGAGI. Authors of the study amplified TCR beta CDR3 regions from RNA transcripts. HTBI primers were the set used in a first-round RT-PCR of the TCR CDR3. MiXCR, applied by TCRdb to the multiplex PCR reads, yields one record per CDR3 protein. The data show about 420,000 distinct CDR3 sequences, with about 15% seen just once and almost 8% held by the top ten. Broader study findings: Blood also contained most expanded thyroid clonotypes above 0.001. Ophthalmopathy and stable hyperthyroidism were separated by a 13 V-J model.

The hyperthyroidism patients had all been newly diagnosed, and their disease duration was under 2 months. Their ages ranged from 18 to 65 years. Together with thyroid ultrasound, orbital computed tomography, serum thyroxine and TRAb, clinical symptoms were used for diagnoses. The source of this sequence is a woman aged 18-29 years with Graves' hyperthyroidism. Material for sequencing was blood. The chain has TRBV6-5 and TRBJ1-2; 7 bases align to TRBD1. Written as DNA, the CDR3 is TGTGCCAGCAGTTACTCGGGGGCAGGTGCACCCAGGGGGTACACCTTC. It codes for CASSYSGAGAPRGYTF.